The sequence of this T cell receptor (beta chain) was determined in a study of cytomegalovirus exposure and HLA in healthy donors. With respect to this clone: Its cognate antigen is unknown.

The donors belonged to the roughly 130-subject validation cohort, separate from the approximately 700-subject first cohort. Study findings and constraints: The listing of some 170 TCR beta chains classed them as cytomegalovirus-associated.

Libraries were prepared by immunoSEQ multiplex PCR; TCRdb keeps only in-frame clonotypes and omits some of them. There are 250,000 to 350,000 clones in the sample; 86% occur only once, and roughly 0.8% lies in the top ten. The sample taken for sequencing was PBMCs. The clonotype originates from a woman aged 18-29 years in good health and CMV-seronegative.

CDR3 bases: TGTGCCAGCTCACCGTACCAGCGGGAGGGGGAGACCCAGTACTTC. It is translated as CASSPYQREGETQYF. The J gene is TRBJ2-5, the V gene TRBV18; TRBD2 aligns across 10 bases. The junction had 6 bases not matched to a gene; V was cut back by 3 bases and J by 5 bases. The CDR3 extends over 15 amino acids. Germline V gene lookup returns CDR1 KGHSH and CDR2 LQKENI. The full variable domain, its missing parts supplied by reference TRBV18 and TRBJ2-5, is NAGVMQNPRHLVRRRGQEARLRCSPMKGHSHVYWYRQLPEEGLKFMVYLQKENIIDESGMPKERFSAEFPKEGPSILRIQQVVRGDSAAYFCASSPYQREGETQYFGPGTRLLVL.